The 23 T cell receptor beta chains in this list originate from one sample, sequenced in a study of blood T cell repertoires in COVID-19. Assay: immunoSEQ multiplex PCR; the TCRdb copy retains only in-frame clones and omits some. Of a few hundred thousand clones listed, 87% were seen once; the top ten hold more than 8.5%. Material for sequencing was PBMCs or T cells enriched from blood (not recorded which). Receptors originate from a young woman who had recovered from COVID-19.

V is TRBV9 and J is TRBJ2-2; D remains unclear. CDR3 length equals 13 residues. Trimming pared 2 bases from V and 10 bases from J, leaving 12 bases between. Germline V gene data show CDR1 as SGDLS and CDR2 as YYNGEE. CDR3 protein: CASSVSIVAELFF. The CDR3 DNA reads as TGTGCCAGCAGCGTTTCTATCGTAGCGGAGCTGTTTTTT.

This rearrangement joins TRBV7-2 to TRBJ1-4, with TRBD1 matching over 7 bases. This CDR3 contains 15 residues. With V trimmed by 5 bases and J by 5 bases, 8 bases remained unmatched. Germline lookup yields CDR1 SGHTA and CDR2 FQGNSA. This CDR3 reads CASSPRGGQNEKLFF. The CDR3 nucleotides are TGTGCCAGCAGCCCACGGGGGGGACAGAATGAAAAACTGTTTTTT.

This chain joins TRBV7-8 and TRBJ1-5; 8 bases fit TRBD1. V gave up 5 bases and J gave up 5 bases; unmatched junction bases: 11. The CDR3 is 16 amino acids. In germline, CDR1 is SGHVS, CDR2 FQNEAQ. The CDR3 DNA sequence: TGTGCCAGCAGCAAGTCTCAGGGGGCCAATTATCAGCCCCAGCATTTT. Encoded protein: CASSKSQGANYQPQHF.

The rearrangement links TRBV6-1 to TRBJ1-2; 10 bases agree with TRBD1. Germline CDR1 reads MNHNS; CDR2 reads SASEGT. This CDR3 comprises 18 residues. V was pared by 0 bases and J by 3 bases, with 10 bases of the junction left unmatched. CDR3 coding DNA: TGTGCCAGCAGTGAAGCAGGGACAGGGGCTCCCGGGGACTATGGCTACACCTTC. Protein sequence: CASSEAGTGAPGDYGYTF.

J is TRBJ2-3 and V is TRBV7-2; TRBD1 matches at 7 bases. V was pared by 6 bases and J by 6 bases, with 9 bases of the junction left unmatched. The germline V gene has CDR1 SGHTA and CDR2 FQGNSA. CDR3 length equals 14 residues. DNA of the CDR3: TGTGCCAGCAGACCAAAAGGGGGCAGGGATACGCAGTATTTT. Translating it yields CASRPKGGRDTQYF.

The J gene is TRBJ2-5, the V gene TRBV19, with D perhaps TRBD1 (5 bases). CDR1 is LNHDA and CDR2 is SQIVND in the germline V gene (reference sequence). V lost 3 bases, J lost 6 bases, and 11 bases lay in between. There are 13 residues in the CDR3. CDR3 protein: CASSMSPGQTQYF. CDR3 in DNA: TGTGCCAGTAGTATGTCCCCAGGGCAGACCCAGTACTTC. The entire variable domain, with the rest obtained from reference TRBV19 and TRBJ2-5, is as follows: DGGITQSPKYLFRKEGQNVTLSCEQNLNHDAMYWYRQDPGQGLRLIYYSQIVNDFQKGDIAEGYSVSREKKESFPLTVTSAQKNPTAFYLCASSMSPGQTQYFGPGTRLLVL.

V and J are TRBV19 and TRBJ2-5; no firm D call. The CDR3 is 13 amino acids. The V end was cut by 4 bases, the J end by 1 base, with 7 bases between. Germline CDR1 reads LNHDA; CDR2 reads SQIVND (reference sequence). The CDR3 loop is CASSRGSQETQYF. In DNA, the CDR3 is TGTGCCAGTAGTAGAGGAAGCCAAGAGACCCAGTACTTC.

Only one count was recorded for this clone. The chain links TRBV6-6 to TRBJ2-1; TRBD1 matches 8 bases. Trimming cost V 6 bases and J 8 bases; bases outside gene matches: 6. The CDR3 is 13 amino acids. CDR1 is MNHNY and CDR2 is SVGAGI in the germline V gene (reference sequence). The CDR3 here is CASRRTGFDEQFF. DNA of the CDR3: TGTGCCAGCAGGCGGACAGGGTTCGATGAGCAGTTCTTC.

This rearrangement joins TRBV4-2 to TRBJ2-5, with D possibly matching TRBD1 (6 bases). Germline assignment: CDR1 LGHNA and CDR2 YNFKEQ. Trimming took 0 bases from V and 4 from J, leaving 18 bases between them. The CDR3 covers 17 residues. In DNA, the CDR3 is TGTGCCAGCAGCCAAGAGTCTAGAGGGGGTTTCGGAGAGACCCAGTACTTC. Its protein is CASSQESRGGFGETQYF.

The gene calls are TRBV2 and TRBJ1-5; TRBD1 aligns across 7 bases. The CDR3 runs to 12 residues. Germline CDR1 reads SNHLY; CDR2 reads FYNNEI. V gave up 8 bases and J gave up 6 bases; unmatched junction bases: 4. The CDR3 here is CASSGGAQPQHF. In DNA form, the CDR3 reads TGTGCCAGCTCAGGGGGAGCTCAGCCCCAGCATTTT.

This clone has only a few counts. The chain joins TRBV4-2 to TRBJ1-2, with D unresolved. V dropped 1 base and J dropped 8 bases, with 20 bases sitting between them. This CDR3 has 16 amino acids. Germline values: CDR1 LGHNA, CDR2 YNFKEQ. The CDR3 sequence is CASSQVPLSGDGGYTF. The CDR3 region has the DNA TGTGCCAGCAGCCAAGTTCCCCTAAGTGGAGATGGGGGCTACACCTTC.

The CDR3 sequence is CASTPTGANEKLFF. The CDR3 DNA follows: TGTGCCAGCACCCCGACAGGGGCTAATGAAAAACTGTTTTTT. The chain combines TRBV3-1 (or the pseudogene TRBV3-2) with TRBJ1-4; the match to TRBD1 covers 8 bases. Per germline, CDR1 LGHDT and CDR2 YNNKEL (reference sequence). The CDR3 totals 14 residues. V lost 7 bases, J lost 3 bases, and 4 bases stayed unmatched.

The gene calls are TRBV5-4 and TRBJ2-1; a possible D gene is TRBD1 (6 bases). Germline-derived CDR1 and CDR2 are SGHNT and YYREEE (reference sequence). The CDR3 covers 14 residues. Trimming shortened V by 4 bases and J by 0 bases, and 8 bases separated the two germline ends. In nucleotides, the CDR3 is TGTGCCAGCAGCCAACAGGGCTCCTACAATGAGCAGTTCTTC. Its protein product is CASSQQGSYNEQFF.

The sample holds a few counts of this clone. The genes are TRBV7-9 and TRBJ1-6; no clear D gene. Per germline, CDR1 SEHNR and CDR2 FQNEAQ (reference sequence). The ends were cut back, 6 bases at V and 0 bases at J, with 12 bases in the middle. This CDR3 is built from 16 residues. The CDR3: CASRPPGSSYNSPLHF. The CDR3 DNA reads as TGTGCCAGCAGACCTCCTGGGAGCTCCTATAATTCACCCCTCCACTTT. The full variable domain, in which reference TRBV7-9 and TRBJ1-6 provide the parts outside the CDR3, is DTGVSQNPRHKITKRGQNVTFRCDPISEHNRLYWYRQTLGQGPEFLTYFQNEAQLEKSRLLSDRFSAERPKGSFSTLEIQRTEQGDSAMYLCASRPPGSSYNSPLHFGNGTRLTVT.

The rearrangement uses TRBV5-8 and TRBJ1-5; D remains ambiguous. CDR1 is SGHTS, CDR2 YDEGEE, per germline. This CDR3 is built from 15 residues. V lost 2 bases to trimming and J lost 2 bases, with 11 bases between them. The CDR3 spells CASSFRRVGNQPQHF. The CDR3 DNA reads TGTGCCAGCAGCTTTCGACGGGTGGGCAATCAGCCCCAGCATTTT.

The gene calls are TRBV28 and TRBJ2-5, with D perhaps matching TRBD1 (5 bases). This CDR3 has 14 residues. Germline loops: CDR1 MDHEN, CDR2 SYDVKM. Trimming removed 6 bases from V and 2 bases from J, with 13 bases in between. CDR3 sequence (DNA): TGTGCCAGCAGCTTCAGATCAGGGCAAGAGACCCAGTACTTC. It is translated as CASSFRSGQETQYF.

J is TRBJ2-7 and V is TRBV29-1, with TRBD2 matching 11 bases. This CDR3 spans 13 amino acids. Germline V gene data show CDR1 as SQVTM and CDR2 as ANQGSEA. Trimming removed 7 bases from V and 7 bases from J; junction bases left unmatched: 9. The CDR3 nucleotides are TGCAGCGCAACTAGCGGGAGATTGGGTGAGCAGTACTTC. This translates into CSATSGRLGEQYF.

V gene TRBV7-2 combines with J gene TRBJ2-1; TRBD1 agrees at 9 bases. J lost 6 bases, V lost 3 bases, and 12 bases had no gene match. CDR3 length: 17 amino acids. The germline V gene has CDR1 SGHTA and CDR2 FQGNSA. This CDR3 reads CASSFPPGQGIVNEQFF. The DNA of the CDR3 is TGTGCCAGCAGCTTCCCACCGGGACAGGGAATTGTCAATGAGCAGTTCTTC.

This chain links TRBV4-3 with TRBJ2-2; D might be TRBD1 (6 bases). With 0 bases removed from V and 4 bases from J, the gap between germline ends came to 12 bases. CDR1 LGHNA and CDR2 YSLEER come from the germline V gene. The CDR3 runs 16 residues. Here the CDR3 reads CASSQEPQGITGELFF. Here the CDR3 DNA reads TGCGCCAGCAGCCAAGAGCCACAGGGAATCACCGGGGAGCTGTTTTTT.

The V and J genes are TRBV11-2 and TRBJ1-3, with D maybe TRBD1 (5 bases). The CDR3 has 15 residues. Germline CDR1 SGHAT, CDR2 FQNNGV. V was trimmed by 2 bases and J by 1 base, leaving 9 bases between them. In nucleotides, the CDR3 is TGTGCCAGCAGCTTAAGGGGAGGGTCTGGAAACACCATATATTTT. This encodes CASSLRGGSGNTIYF.

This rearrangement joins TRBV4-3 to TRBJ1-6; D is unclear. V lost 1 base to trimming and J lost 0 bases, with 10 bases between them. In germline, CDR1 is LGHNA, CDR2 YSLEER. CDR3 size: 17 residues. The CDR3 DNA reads TGCGCCAGCAGCCAAGGAGGCGGTAACTCCTATAATTCACCCCTCCACTTT. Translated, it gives CASSQGGGNSYNSPLHF.

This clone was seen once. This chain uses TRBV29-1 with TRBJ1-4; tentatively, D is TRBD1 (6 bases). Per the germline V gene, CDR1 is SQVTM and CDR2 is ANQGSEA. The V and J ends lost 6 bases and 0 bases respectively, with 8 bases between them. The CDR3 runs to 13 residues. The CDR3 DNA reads TGCAGCGTCAGGACAGCAACTAATGAAAAACTGTTTTTT. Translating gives CSVRTATNEKLFF.

DNA for the CDR3: TGCGCCAGCAGCTTGGGGTTCGAGGTCCGGACCTACGAGCAGTACTTC. This codes for CASSLGFEVRTYEQYF. The J gene is TRBJ2-7, the V gene TRBV5-1; no reliable D call. From germline, CDR1 is SGHRS and CDR2 YFSETQ. Trimming removed 0 bases from V and 2 bases from J, with 15 bases in between. The CDR3 is made up of 16 amino acids.